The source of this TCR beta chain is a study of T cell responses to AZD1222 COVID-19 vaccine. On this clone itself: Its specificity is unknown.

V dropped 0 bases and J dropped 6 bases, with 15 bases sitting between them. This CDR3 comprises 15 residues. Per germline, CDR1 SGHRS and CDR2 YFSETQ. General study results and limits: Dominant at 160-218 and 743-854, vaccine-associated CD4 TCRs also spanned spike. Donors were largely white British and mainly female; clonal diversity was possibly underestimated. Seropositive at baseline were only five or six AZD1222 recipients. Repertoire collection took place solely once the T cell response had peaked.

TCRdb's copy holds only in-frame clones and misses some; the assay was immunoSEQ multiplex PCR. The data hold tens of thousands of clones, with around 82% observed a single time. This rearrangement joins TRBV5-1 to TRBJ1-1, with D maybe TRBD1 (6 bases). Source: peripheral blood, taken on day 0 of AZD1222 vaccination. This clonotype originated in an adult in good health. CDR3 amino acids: CASSLARGEFSEAFF. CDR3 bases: TGCGCCAGCAGCTTGGCCAGGGGTGAATTCTCTGAAGCTTTCTTT. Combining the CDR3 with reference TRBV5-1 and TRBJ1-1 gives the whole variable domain KAGVTQTPRYLIKTRGQQVTLSCSPISGHRSVSWYQQTPGQGLQFLFEYFSETQRNKGNFPGRFSGRQFSNSRSEMNVSTLELGDSALYLCASSLARGEFSEAFFGQGTRLTVV.